This T cell receptor beta chain was profiled in a study of T cells in Graves' hyperthyroidism and ophthalmopathy. Study at large: Before any treatment, at initial diagnosis, peripheral blood was collected.

This CDR3 is built from 20 residues. J gave up 0 bases and V 4 bases, and 14 bases lay outside the gene matches. Germline V gene sequence: CDR1 SGHRS, CDR2 YFSETQ. Isolation of PBMCs was performed on about 10 ml fresh peripheral blood. Researchers took RNA transcripts and amplified the TCR beta CDR3 regions from them. The TCR CDR3 first-round RT-PCR relied on the HTBI primer set. TCRdb re-analysed the multiplex PCR reads in MiXCR, keeping a single row per CDR3 protein. This sample yields over 500,000 distinct CDR3 sequences, of which more than 15% are seen a single time; 15% to 20% belongs to the top ten.

The TCR comes from a woman aged 18 to 35 with Graves' ophthalmopathy. Sequencing was carried out using blood. The rearrangement uses TRBV5-1 and TRBJ2-3; 13 bases are a match to TRBD2. Here the CDR3 reads CASSDGLAGERVPSTDTQYF. CDR3 in DNA: TGCGCCAGCAGCGACGGACTAGCGGGAGAAAGGGTCCCTAGCACAGATACGCAGTATTTT.